The 16 T cell receptor beta chains listed next were all sequenced from one sample in a study of blood T cells in healthy people across ages. A second roughly 6 to 11 cycle PCR used barcoded and J-beta primers. A single record per CDR3 protein comes from TCRdb applying MiXCR to the 5' RACE reads. This sample yields 1.5 million to 2 million distinct CDR3 sequences, of which about 35% are seen a single time; around 11% belongs to the top ten. The specimen was blood. These receptors originate from a woman between 25 and 40 years old in good health.

A few counts support this clonotype. V is TRBV7-9 and J is TRBJ1-2, with D possibly matching TRBD1 (5 bases). The V end lost 1 base, the J end lost 5 bases, and 17 bases lay between the germline ends. CDR1 and CDR2 from the germline V gene are SEHNR and FQNEAQ (reference sequence). The CDR3 is 16 amino acids. The DNA for the CDR3 is TGTGCCAGCAGCTTAGGGAGGGGCCGGGAGGCATATGGCTACACCTTC. Translated: CASSLGRGREAYGYTF.

The V gene is TRBV29-1, the J gene TRBJ2-7; TRBD2 is a possible D gene (6 bases). V was clipped by 7 bases and J by 2 bases, with 9 bases between them. Per the germline V gene, CDR1 is SQVTM and CDR2 is ANQGSEA. CDR3 size: 11 residues. The CDR3: CSGGLAYEQYF. As DNA, the CDR3 is TGCAGCGGGGGACTTGCCTACGAGCAGTACTTC.

V and J are TRBV6-5 and TRBJ2-7, with D possibly TRBD1 on 5 matching bases. The germline gives CDR1 MNHEY, CDR2 SVGAGI. The CDR3 sequence is 13 residues long. Trimming removed 6 bases from V and 5 bases from J, with 14 bases in between. The CDR3 sequence is CASRPGLGHEQYF. CDR3 DNA: TGTGCCAGCAGGCCAGGGTTGGGCCACGAGCAGTACTTC.

The V call is TRBV7-2, the J call TRBJ2-1, with D possibly being TRBD2 (5 bases). Trimming pared 4 bases from V and 2 bases from J, leaving 12 bases between. The germline CDR1 and CDR2 sequences are SGHTA and FQGNSA. This CDR3 has 15 residues. CDR3 residues: CASSWSGIPYNEQFF. CDR3 DNA sequence: TGTGCCAGCAGCTGGTCGGGAATCCCCTACAATGAGCAGTTCTTC.

The chain recombines TRBV20-1 with TRBJ1-3; possibly TRBD1 for D (5 bases). CDR1 and CDR2 (germline): DFQATT, SNEGSKA (reference sequence). V was cut by 3 bases and J by 0 bases, with 15 bases left in between. The CDR3 is made up of 16 amino acids. CDR3 sequence (DNA): TGCAGTGCTAGGGTGCAGGGAAAGGTCTCTGGAAACACCATATATTTT. This translates into CSARVQGKVSGNTIYF.

This sequence joins TRBV21-1 and TRBJ2-7; TRBD1, the table's D call, was not compared with the DNA. TRBV21-1 is termed a pseudogene. CDR3 length: 14 residues. Here the CDR3 DNA reads TGTGCCAGCAGCAAGGTGGCAGGGTCCTACGAGCAGTACTTC. This translates into CASSKVAGSYEQYF.

This chain connects TRBV20-1 to TRBJ2-4; D might be TRBD1 or TRBD2, each matching 5 bases. Per the germline V gene, CDR1 is DFQATT and CDR2 is SNEGSKA (reference sequence). The CDR3 sequence is 14 residues long. V was pared by 1 base and J by 9 bases, with 16 bases between. CDR3 DNA: TGCAGTGCTAGAGGCAGGGTGATTGGAGGCATTCAGTACTTC. Translating gives CSARGRVIGGIQYF.

In its sample, this clonotype was seen a few times. This chain uses TRBV20-1 with TRBJ2-7; D gene uncertain. The CDR3 length is 13 residues. Germline values: CDR1 DFQATT, CDR2 SNEGSKA (reference sequence). V was clipped by 0 bases and J by 6 bases, with 12 bases between them. CDR3: CSARDPPQPEQYF. For the CDR3, the DNA is TGCAGTGCTAGAGATCCCCCACAACCCGAGCAGTACTTC.

In its sample, this clonotype was seen a few times. The V call is TRBV25-1, the J call TRBJ1-4, with D tentatively TRBD1 (6 bases). V was clipped by 5 bases and J by 2 bases, with 18 bases between them. Looked up from germline, CDR1 is MGHDK and CDR2 is SYGVNS. The CDR3 is made up of 17 amino acids. The CDR3 sequence: CASSSRPPGATNEKLFF. Written as DNA, the CDR3 is TGTGCCAGCAGTTCAAGACCCCCGGGGGCGACTAATGAAAAACTGTTTTTT.

The chain recombines TRBV20-1 with TRBJ2-1; TRBD2 agrees at 9 bases. CDR1 is DFQATT and CDR2 is SNEGSKA in the germline V gene (reference sequence). This CDR3 is 16 amino acids long. With 1 base clipped from V and 3 bases from J, the junction kept 7 bases outside the gene matches. The CDR3 DNA sequence: TGCAGTGCTAGAGTTCTAGCGGGGAGCTACTACAATGAGCAGTTCTTC. Translating it yields CSARVLAGSYYNEQFF.

Only a few counts were recorded for this clonotype. This chain uses TRBV24-1 with TRBJ2-3; D is undetermined. Germline values: CDR1 KGHDR, CDR2 SFDVKD. The V end lost 4 bases, the J end lost 4 bases, and 8 bases lay between the germline ends. The CDR3 runs to 13 residues. CDR3 coding DNA: TGTGCCACCAGTGAGCGAGGCTCAGATACGCAGTATTTT. Protein sequence: CATSERGSDTQYF.

Of note for this clonotype: The germline gene is not matched at one end of the junction; a read error may be the cause. The chain couples TRBV20-1 to TRBJ1-5; D remains unclear. CDR3 length: 14 residues. Germline CDR1 DFQATT, CDR2 SNEGSKA (reference sequence). CDR3 region: CSARGGNGNQPQHF. Written as DNA, the CDR3 is TGCAGTGCCAGAGGAGGAAATGGCAATCAGCCCCAGCATTTT.

A single count supports this clonotype. The CDR3 nucleotides are TGCGCCAGCAGCTTGGATCTAGCGGGGGGGCTTGAGCAGTTCTTC. It encodes CASSLDLAGGLEQFF. V and J are TRBV5-1 and TRBJ2-1; 12 bases line up with TRBD2. The CDR3 sequence is 15 residues long. The germline gives CDR1 SGHRS, CDR2 YFSETQ. V shed 0 bases, J shed 9 bases, and the junction held 4 bases outside the gene matches.

The V and J genes are TRBV7-2 and TRBJ2-7; D is perhaps TRBD2 (5 bases). The CDR3 has 13 residues. Per the germline V gene, CDR1 is SGHTA and CDR2 is FQGNSA. Trimming stripped 6 bases from V and 9 bases from J, with 18 bases between. CDR3 region: CASSYGINHGQYF. CDR3 sequence (DNA): TGTGCCAGCAGTTACGGGATCAACCACGGGCAGTACTTC.

Points on this clonotype: Germline and junction disagree at one end, which may indicate a read error. This chain connects TRBV10-3 to TRBJ1-2; unclear D gene. Germline CDR1 is ENHRY and CDR2 is SYGVKD. This CDR3 comprises 16 residues. The CDR3 DNA reads as TGTGCCATCGGTGAGCCCGGGAGGTTAGATCAATATGGCTACACCTTC. Encoded protein: CAIGEPGRLDQYGYTF.

The J gene is TRBJ1-6, the V gene TRBV20-1, with D perhaps matching TRBD1 (6 bases). V was cut by 4 bases and J by 6 bases, with 22 bases left in between. The CDR3 sequence is 17 residues long. Germline CDR1 DFQATT, CDR2 SNEGSKA (reference sequence). Written as DNA, the CDR3 is TGCAGTGCTATGGGGGGCCAGGGCAGCGGAACTAATTCACCCCTCCACTTT. Protein: CSAMGGQGSGTNSPLHF.